The subject of this entry is one T cell receptor (beta chain). The sample is drawn from a study of blood T cell repertoires in COVID-19. About the research overall: From T cells, B-cell-depleted T cells, or PBMCs came the material, which was cDNA or gDNA.

In the original analysis: The authors estimated nucleated cell counts from reference gene primer amplification. Measured with immunoSEQ multiplex PCR; TCRdb has only the in-frame clones, and not every one. That table supplies the V and J calls and clone size; D and trimming were determined from the DNA. Among about 94,000 clones listed, approximately 80% were seen once. The length of the CDR3 is 14 residues. In germline, CDR1 is LGHNA, CDR2 YSLEER. V lost 4 bases to trimming and J lost 5 bases, with 14 bases between them. The sample consisted of peripheral blood. The sequence was obtained from a man aged 70-80 years with COVID-19, enrolled during active disease. The genes are TRBV4-3 and TRBJ2-5; tentative D call: TRBD2 (5 bases). The CDR3 loop is CASSPRGGSETQYF. Here the CDR3 DNA reads TGCGCCAGCAGCCCTCGGGGTGGGTCGGAGACCCAGTACTTC.